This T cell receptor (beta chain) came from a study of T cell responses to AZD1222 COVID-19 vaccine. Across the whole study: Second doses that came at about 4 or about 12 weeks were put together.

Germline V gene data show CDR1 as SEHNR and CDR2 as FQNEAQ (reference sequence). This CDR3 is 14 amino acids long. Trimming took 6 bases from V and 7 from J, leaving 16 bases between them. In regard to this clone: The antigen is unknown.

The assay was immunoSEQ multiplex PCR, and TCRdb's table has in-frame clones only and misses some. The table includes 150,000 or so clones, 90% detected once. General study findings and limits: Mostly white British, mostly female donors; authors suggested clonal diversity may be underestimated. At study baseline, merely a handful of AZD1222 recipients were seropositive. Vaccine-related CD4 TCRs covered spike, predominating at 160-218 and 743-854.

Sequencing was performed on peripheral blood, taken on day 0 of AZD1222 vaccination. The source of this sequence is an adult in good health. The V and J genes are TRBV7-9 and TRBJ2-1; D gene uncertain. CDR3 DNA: TGTGCCAGCAGAGGTTATGGCCTACAGAATGAGCAGTTCTTC. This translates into CASRGYGLQNEQFF.